The T cell receptor beta chain under discussion was sequenced for a study of T cell changes during pregnancy in multiple sclerosis (dated by TCRdb to about 2019). About the investigation overall: In women with multiple sclerosis, the researchers looked at how the T cell repertoire shifted as pregnancy progressed.

Looking up the germline V gene yields CDR1 KGHSH and CDR2 LQKENI. V and J are truncated by 6 bases and 0 bases respectively, leaving an intervening sequence of 12 bases. The CDR3, from cysteine to phenylalanine, totals 15 residues. Only CDR3 DNA is held: 45 bases, read in frame from base 1. A remark on this clone: This receptor's antigen is unknown. Base-call qualities are not available, and no considerably larger clone is one nucleotide away.

The protocol used for the library was the immunoSEQ multiplex PCR assay. TCRdb took this table from immuneACCESS and kept in-frame rearrangements with V and J called. Such tables lack part of the clones; where checked against another copy, unresolved V genes explain under half of the gap, and the rest is unexplained. For this sample there are fewer than 70,000 clones; approximately 91% appear just once. The top ten clones comprise approximately 1.5% of the sample. This receptor was identified in a female donor with multiple sclerosis, enrolled in a pregnancy study. This specimen consisted of peripheral blood, obtained in the third trimester of pregnancy. The V gene is TRBV18 and the J gene is TRBJ1-3; no D gene is confidently identified. For the CDR3, the sequence is CASSRTPGSGNTIYF. Here is the DNA: TGTGCCAGCTCCCGAACCCCCGGCTCTGGAAACACCATATATTTT.